This TCR beta chain was obtained from a study of OX40 agonist ivuxolimab in advanced cancers. Whole-study context: The study treated patients with ivuxolimab, an agonistic anti-OX40 (CD134) antibody. Study-level findings and limits: Also present in some nonresponders was a low level of normalized T-cell clonal expansion. Expansion of clones was among the lowest in partial responders at 0.1-3.0 mg/kg.

This clone was seen once. Antigen unknown. J lost 3 bases, V lost 5 bases, and 11 bases had no gene match. CDR3 length: 16 amino acids. Per germline, CDR1 ENHRY and CDR2 SYGVKD. The repertoire was sequenced with immunoSEQ multiplex PCR; TCRdb's copy has only in-frame clones and lacks some. The sample records roughly 73,000 clones, around nine tenths being singletons. This TCR was recovered from an adult with an advanced solid tumor such as melanoma, head and neck, liver or kidney cancer. This specimen was CD4+ or CD8+ T cells sorted from blood, taken in a trial of the OX40 agonist ivuxolimab. V is TRBV10-3 and J is TRBJ1-2, with 8 positions matching TRBD1. As DNA, the CDR3 is TGTGCCATCAGTAATCGGGGACAGGACGGGGACTATGGCTACACCTTC. Residues: CAISNRGQDGDYGYTF.